These 10 T cell receptor beta chains came from one sample sequenced in a study of blood T cells in healthy people across ages. Together with a sample-barcoded 5' primer, a J-beta primer mix was included in a second PCR lasting about 6 to 11 cycles. TCRdb reprocessed the 5' RACE reads via MiXCR and lists one record per CDR3 protein. This sample yields fewer than 900,000 distinct CDR3 sequences, of which roughly 34% are seen a single time; 10% to 15% belongs to the top ten. What was sequenced was blood. These receptors all stem from a man between 18 and 35 years old in good health.

This clonotype was found many times. The V and J genes are TRBV5-4 and TRBJ1-2; D not resolved. Germline assignment: CDR1 SGHNT and CDR2 YYREEE (reference sequence). The CDR3 covers 13 residues. V shed 1 base and J shed 4 bases, with 8 bases lying between them. In DNA, the CDR3 is TGTGCCAGCAGCTTGATGGGTTCCTATGGCTACACCTTC. Its translation: CASSLMGSYGYTF.

The V call is TRBV11-2, the J call TRBJ2-3; D may be TRBD1 (6 bases). Trimming took off 5 bases at V and 4 bases at J, with 16 bases between the two ends. Germline CDR1 reads SGHAT; CDR2 reads FQNNGV. This CDR3 has 15 residues. This CDR3 reads CASSVVSTGSDTQYF. The CDR3 nucleotides read TGTGCCAGCAGCGTAGTCTCCACAGGGTCAGATACGCAGTATTTT.

The rearrangement links TRBV6-2 or TRBV6-3 to TRBJ2-7; possible D gene TRBD1, 6 bases. V gave up 2 bases and J gave up 7 bases, with 12 bases separating them. This CDR3 spans 13 amino acids. Germline values: CDR1 MNHEY, CDR2 SVGEGT. CDR3 DNA sequence: TGTGCCAGCAGTTACACAGGGTTTAATGAGCAGTACTTC. The encoded protein is CASSYTGFNEQYF.

This clonotype was counted at least ten times. The chain is built from TRBV27 and TRBJ2-5; D gene ambiguous. Looked up from germline, CDR1 is MNHEY and CDR2 is SMNVEV (reference sequence). This CDR3 comprises 14 residues. Deletions cut 5 bases from V and 2 bases from J, with 12 bases between. In nucleotides, the CDR3 is TGTGCCAGCAGTCCGGTTTGGGGACAAGAGACCCAGTACTTC. Amino acids: CASSPVWGQETQYF.

V usage is TRBV20-1 and J usage is TRBJ2-1; TRBD2 matches 7 bases. Germline-derived CDR1 and CDR2 are DFQATT and SNEGSKA (reference sequence). The CDR3 sequence is 15 residues long. With V trimmed by 3 bases and J by 5 bases, 10 bases remained unmatched. The CDR3 nucleotides are TGCAGTGCTAGCCTGGCGGGGAGGGCCCACAATGAGCAGTTCTTC. Its protein product is CSASLAGRAHNEQFF.

This chain connects TRBV4-3 to TRBJ2-7; D is uncertain. The J call may be faulty, since TRBJ2-5 better matches the DNA end. From germline, CDR1 is LGHNA and CDR2 YSLEER. The CDR3 length is 14 residues. The CDR3 DNA follows: TGCGCCAGCAGCCAGGACGTGACCGGAGAGACCCAGTACTTC. Protein: CASSQDVTGETQYF.

J is TRBJ2-5 and V is TRBV20-1; D not resolved. Trimming left V 1 base short and J 1 base short, with 10 bases between. Germline loops: CDR1 DFQATT, CDR2 SNEGSKA (reference sequence). CDR3 length: 14 amino acids. The CDR3 spells CSARGLASQETQYF. As DNA, the CDR3 is TGCAGTGCTAGAGGTCTGGCAAGCCAAGAGACCCAGTACTTC.

V is TRBV15 and J is TRBJ2-3; TRBD2 aligns across 7 bases. The CDR3 has 19 residues. CDR1 LNHNV and CDR2 YYDKDF come from the germline V gene (reference sequence). V lost 2 bases to trimming and J lost 0 bases; unmatched junction nucleotides: 14. CDR3 region: CATSRSTYLSGRSTDTQYF. Written as DNA, the CDR3 is TGTGCCACCAGCAGATCTACATACCTTAGCGGGCGTAGCACAGATACGCAGTATTTT.

The rearrangement links TRBV29-1 to TRBJ2-5, with TRBD2 as a possible D gene (5 bases). Trimming removed 3 bases at V and 5 bases at J, with 16 bases between. This CDR3 is built from 14 residues. Looked up from germline, CDR1 is SQVTM and CDR2 is ANQGSEA. The CDR3 here is CSVEENPRRETQYF. The CDR3 coding sequence is TGCAGCGTTGAGGAAAACCCCCGGAGGGAGACCCAGTACTTC.

A few counts support this clonotype. The chain recombines TRBV5-1 with TRBJ2-5; tentatively, D is TRBD2 (6 bases). The V and J ends lost 3 bases and 4 bases respectively, with 10 bases between them. Germline lookup yields CDR1 SGHRS and CDR2 YFSETQ. The CDR3 has 13 amino acids. CDR3 nucleotides: TGCGCCAGCAGCTGGGACTCAGGAGAGACCCAGTACTTC. This translates into CASSWDSGETQYF.